This record concerns one T cell receptor beta chain sequence. The antigen is undetermined. In TCRdb, the RT-PCR reads were re-called with MiXCR into one record per CDR3 protein. This sample has about 780,000 distinct CDR3 sequences, with 15% to 20% found just once. This sample is part of a study of response to subunit inactivated influenza vaccine. Study results and caveats: A suggestion made by the authors is that each seasonal influenza vaccination recruits few new T cells.

With 0 bases removed from V and 3 bases from J, the gap between germline ends came to 10 bases. This CDR3 comprises 14 residues. Germline loops: CDR1 SGHKS, CDR2 YYEKEE (reference sequence). Sequencing was performed on PBMCs from blood, taken 5 to 6 days after vaccination. The origin of this receptor is a man in his fifties who received an inactivated influenza vaccine. The rearrangement uses TRBV5-5 and TRBJ2-7; no clear D gene. The CDR3 loop reads CASSLAPARYEQYF. DNA for the CDR3: TGTGCCAGCAGCTTGGCCCCGGCACGCTACGAGCAGTACTTC.